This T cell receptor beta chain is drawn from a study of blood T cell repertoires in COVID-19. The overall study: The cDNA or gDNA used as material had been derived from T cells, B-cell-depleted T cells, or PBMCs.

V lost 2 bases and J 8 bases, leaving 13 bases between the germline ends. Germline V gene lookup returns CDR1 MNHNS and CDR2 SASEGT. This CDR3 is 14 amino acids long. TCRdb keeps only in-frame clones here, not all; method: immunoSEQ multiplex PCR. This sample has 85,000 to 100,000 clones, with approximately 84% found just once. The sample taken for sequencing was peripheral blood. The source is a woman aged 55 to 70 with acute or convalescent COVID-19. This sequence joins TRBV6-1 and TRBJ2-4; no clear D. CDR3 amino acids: CASSEPPIPDIQYF. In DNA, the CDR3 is TGTGCCAGCAGTGAACCCCCTATACCCGACATTCAGTACTTC.